The T cell receptor beta chain described here comes from a study of beta chain features in type 1 diabetes. Comments on this clone: The antigen remains unidentified.

Study-level results: Within each of all four CD4+ subsets, Type 1 diabetes patients had TCRB CDR3s that were moderately but significantly shorter.

Reverse transcription of all isolated RNA meant that expressed TCRB transcripts were sequenced. Profiled with immunoSEQ multiplex PCR; TCRdb holds only in-frame clones, not every one. The data contain 550,000 to 850,000 clones, about an eighth of them singletons. Trimming took off 8 bases at V and 5 bases at J, with 15 bases between the two ends. The CDR3 consists of 13 residues. From germline, CDR1 is LNHDA and CDR2 SQIVND (reference sequence). V usage is TRBV19 and J usage is TRBJ1-2; a weak D match, TRBD1 (6 bases). The sequence derives from a man younger than 35 with type 1 diabetes. The sample comprised naive CD4+ T cells from blood. CDR3 in DNA: TGTGCCAGTCAAGACAGGAGTTCATATGGCTACACCTTC. Amino acids: CASQDRSSYGYTF.